This T cell receptor beta chain stems from a study of STAT5B mutations in CD4+ large granular lymphocyte leukemia. Study-wide findings and caveats: Roughly 27% of private leukemic clonotypes occurred rarely in other patients' non-leukemic repertoires. The CD4+ versus CD8+ T-LGLL clonality difference may reflect limited sample size.

In the authors' workflow: Lowest detectable productive clonotype frequency was 2.59 x 10-5. The table came from immunoSEQ multiplex PCR; TCRdb's copy has only in-frame clones and leaves some out. That table is the source of V, J and clone size, and D and trimming were worked out from the DNA. Among 25,000 to 40,000 clones listed, about 70% were seen once. Concerning this clone: Its cognate antigen is unknown.

The sequence was collected from a human donor in good health. The sample consisted of CD4+ T cells from blood buffy coats.

Here the CDR3 DNA reads TGTGCCAGCAGTTCTGGCGGGGACGGCCAGCCCCAGCATTTT. It specifies CASSSGGDGQPQHF. The rearrangement links TRBV28 to TRBJ1-5, with a possible D match to TRBD1 (5 bases). V was pared by 4 bases and J by 7 bases, with 14 bases between. This CDR3 is 14 amino acids long. Looked up from germline, CDR1 is MDHEN and CDR2 is SYDVKM.